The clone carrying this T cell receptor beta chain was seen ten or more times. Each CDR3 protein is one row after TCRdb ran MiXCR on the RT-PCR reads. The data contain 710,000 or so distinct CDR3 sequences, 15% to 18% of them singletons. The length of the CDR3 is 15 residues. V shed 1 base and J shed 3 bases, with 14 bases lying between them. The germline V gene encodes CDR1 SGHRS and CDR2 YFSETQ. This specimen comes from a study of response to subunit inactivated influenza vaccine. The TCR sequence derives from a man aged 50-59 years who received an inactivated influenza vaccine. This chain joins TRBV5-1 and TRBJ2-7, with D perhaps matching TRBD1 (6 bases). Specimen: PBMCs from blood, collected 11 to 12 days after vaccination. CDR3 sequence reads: CASSLLGTTNYEQYF. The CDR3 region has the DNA TGCGCCAGCAGCTTGTTAGGGACAACGAACTACGAGCAGTACTTC.